The TCR beta chain under discussion was sequenced for a study of blood T cells in healthy people across ages. Study outcomes and limitations: There were more naive CD4+ cells and higher diversity in long-lived donors than in aged donors.

The use of a sample-barcoded 5' primer and a J-beta primer mix characterized a second PCR of roughly 6 to 12 cycles. MiXCR, run by TCRdb on the 5' RACE reads, gives a single entry per CDR3 protein. The repertoire has more than 750,000 distinct CDR3 sequences, 25% to 35% of them found once; the top ten carry roughly 10%. About this clonotype: Its antigen remains unidentified. The junction does not match germline at one end; this may be a read error.

These data were also filed under a second study, of T cells of mothers and their children.

The sample comprised blood. The sequence derives from a woman between 40 and 50 years old in good health.

CDR3 protein: CVSSLAPIETYEQYF. In DNA, the CDR3 is TGTGTCAGCAGCTTAGCTCCAATAGAAACCTACGAGCAGTACTTC. V is TRBV7-9 and J is TRBJ2-7; no definite D call. Germline CDR1 reads SEHNR; CDR2 reads FQNEAQ (reference sequence). This CDR3 contains 15 residues.